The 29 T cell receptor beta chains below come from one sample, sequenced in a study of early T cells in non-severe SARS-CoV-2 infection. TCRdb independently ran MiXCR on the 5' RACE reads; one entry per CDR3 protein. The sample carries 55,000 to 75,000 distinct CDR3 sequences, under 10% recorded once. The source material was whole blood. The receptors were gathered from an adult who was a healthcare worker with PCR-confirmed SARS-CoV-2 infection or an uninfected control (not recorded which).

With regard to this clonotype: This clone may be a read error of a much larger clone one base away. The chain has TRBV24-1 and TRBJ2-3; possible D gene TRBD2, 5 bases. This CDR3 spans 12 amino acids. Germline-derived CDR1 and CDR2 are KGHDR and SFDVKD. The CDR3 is CATSDWERTLYF. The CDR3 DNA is TGTGCCACCAGTGACTGGGAGAGAACGCTGTATTTT.

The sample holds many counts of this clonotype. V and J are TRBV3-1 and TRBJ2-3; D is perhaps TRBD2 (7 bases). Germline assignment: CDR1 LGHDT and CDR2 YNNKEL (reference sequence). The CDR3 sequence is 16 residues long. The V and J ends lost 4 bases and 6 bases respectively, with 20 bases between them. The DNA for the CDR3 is TGTGCCAGCAGCCCCCCGGGGGGCGGGAGATCCGATACGCAGTATTTT. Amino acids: CASSPPGGGRSDTQYF.

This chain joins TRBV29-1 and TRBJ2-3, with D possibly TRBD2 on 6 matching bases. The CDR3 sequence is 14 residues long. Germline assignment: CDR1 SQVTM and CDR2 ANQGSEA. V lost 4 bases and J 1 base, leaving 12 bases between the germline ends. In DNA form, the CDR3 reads TGCAGCGTTGGGACGCGGGGAGGCACAGATACGCAGTATTTT. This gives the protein CSVGTRGGTDTQYF.

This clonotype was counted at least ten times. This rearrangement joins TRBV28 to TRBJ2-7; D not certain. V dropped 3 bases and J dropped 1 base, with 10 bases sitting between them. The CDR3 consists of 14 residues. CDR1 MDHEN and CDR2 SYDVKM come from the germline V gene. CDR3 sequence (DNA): TGTGCCAGCAGTTTTGAACAAAATTCCTACGAGCAGTACTTC. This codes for CASSFEQNSYEQYF.

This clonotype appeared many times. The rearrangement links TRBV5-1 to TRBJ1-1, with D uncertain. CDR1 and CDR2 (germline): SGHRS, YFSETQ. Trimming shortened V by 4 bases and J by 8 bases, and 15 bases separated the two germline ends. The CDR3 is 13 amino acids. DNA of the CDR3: TGCGCCAGCAGCCAGATTAGGACGGGGGAAGCTTTCTTT. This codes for CASSQIRTGEAFF.

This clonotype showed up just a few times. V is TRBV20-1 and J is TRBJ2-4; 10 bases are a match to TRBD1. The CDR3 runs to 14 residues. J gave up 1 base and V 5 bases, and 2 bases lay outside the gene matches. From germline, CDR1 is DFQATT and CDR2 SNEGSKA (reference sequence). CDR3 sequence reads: CSARDRGAKNIQYF. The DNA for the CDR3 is TGCAGTGCTCGGGACAGGGGCGCCAAAAACATTCAGTACTTC.

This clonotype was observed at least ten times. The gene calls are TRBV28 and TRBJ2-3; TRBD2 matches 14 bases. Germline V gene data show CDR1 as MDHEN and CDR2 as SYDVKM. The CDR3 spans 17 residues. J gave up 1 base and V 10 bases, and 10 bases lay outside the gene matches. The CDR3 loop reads CATRPGLAGVGTDTQYF. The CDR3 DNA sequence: TGTGCCACCCGCCCGGGACTAGCGGGAGTGGGCACAGATACGCAGTATTTT.

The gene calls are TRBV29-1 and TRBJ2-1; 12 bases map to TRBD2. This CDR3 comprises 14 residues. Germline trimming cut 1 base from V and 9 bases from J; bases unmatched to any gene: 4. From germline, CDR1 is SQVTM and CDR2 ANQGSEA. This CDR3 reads CSVEGLAGAAEQFF. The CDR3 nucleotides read TGCAGCGTTGAAGGACTAGCGGGAGCAGCTGAGCAGTTCTTC.

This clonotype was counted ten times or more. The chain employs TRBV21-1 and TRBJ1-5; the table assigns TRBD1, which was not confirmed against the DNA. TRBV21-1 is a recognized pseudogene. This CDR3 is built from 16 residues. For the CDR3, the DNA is TGTGCCAGCAGCAATCCCCAGGGGATTAACAATCAGCCCCAGCATTTT. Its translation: CASSNPQGINNQPQHF.

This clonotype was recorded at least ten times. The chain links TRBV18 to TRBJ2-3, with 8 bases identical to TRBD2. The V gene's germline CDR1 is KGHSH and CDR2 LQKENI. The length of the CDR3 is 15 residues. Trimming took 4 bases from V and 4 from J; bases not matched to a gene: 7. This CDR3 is CASSLSGRFADTQYF. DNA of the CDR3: TGTGCCAGCTCACTCAGCGGGAGATTCGCAGATACGCAGTATTTT.

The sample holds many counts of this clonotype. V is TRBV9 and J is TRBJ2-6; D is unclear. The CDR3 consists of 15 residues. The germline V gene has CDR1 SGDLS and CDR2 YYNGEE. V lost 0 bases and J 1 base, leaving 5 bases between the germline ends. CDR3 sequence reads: CASSVETSGANVLTF. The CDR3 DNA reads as TGTGCCAGCAGCGTAGAAACGTCTGGGGCCAACGTCCTGACTTTC.

CDR3 nucleotides: TGCGCCAGCAGCCATGACACAGCCGTCCCGATGCGCGAGCAGTACTTC. Translated: CASSHDTAVPMREQYF. The J gene is TRBJ2-7, the V gene TRBV4-1; no definite D call. V lost 3 bases and J 6 bases, leaving 21 bases between the germline ends. This CDR3 is 16 amino acids long. Per the germline V gene, CDR1 is MGHRA and CDR2 is YSYEKL.

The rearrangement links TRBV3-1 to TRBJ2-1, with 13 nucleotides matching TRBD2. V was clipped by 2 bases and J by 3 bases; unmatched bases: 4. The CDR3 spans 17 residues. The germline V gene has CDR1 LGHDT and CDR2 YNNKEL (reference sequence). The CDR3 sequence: CASSQTGLAGDYNEQFF. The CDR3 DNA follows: TGTGCCAGCAGCCAAACTGGACTAGCGGGAGACTACAATGAGCAGTTCTTC.

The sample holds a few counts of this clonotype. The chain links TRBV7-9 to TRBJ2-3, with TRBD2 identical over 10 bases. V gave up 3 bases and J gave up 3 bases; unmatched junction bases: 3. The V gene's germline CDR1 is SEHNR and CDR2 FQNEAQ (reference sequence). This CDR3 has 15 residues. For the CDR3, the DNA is TGTGCCAGCAGCTTCACTAGCGGGGAAACAGATACGCAGTATTTT. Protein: CASSFTSGETDTQYF.

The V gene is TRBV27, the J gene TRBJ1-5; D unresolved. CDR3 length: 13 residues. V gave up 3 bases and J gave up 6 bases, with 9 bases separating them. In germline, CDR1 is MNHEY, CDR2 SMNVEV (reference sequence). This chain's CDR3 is CASSLIPGQPQHF. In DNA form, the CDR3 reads TGTGCCAGCAGTTTGATCCCGGGTCAGCCCCAGCATTTT.

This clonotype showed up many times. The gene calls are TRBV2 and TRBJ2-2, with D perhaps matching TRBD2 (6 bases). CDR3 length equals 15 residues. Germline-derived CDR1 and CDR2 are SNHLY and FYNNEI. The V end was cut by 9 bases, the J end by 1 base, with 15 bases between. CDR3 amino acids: CASFAGRGNTGELFF. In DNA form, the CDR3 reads TGTGCCAGTTTCGCCGGGAGAGGGAACACCGGGGAGCTGTTTTTT.

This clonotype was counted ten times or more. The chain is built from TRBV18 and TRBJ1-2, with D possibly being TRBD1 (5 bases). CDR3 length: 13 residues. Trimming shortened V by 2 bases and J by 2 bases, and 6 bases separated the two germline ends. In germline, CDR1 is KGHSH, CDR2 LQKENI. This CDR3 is CASSPGGNYGYTF. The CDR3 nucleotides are TGTGCCAGCTCACCAGGGGGGAACTATGGCTACACCTTC.

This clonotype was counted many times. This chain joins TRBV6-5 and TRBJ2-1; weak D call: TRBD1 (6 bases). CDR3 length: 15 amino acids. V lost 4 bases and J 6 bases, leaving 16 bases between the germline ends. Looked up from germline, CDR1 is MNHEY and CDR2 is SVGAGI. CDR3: CASSSTGKGLNEQFF. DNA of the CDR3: TGTGCCAGCAGTTCCACAGGGAAGGGGCTCAATGAGCAGTTCTTC.

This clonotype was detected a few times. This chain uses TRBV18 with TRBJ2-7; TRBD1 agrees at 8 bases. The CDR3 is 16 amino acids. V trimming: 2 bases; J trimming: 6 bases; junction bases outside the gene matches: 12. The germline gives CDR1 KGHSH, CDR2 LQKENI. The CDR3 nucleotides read TGTGCCAGCTCACCAGGGACAGGAGGGGGTATGGGCGAGCAGTACTTC. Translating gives CASSPGTGGGMGEQYF.

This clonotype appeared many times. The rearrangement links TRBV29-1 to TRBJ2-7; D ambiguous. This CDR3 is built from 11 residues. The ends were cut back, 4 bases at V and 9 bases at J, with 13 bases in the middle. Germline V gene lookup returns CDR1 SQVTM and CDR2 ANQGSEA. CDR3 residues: CSVGTSLGQYF. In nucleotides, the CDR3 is TGCAGCGTTGGTACTTCCTTGGGGCAGTACTTC.

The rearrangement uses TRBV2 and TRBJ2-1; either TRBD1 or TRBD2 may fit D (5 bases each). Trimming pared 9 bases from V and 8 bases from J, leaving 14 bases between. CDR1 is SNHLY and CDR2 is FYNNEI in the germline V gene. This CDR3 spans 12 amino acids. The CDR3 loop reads CASSSGPYEQFF. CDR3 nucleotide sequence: TGTGCCAGTTCCTCGGGGCCGTATGAGCAGTTCTTC.

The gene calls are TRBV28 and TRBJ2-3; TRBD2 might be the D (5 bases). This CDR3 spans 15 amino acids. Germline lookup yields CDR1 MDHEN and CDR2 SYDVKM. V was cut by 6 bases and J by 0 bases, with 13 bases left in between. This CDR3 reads CASSRSGPSTDTQYF. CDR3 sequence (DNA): TGTGCCAGCAGCCGCAGCGGTCCTAGCACAGATACGCAGTATTTT.

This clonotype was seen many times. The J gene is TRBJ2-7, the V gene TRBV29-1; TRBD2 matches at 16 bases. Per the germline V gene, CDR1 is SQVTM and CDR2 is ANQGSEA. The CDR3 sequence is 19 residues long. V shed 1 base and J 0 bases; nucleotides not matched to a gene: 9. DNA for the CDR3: TGCAGCGTTGAAGGCCCCGTGGGACTAGCGGGAGGGAGCTCCTACGAGCAGTACTTC. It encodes CSVEGPVGLAGGSSYEQYF.

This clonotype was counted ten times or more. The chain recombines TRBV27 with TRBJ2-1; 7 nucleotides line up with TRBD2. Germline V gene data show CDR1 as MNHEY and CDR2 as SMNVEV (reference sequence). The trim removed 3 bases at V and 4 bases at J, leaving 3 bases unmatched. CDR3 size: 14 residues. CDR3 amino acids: CASSLSGTYNEQFF. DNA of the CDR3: TGTGCCAGCAGTTTGAGCGGGACGTACAATGAGCAGTTCTTC.

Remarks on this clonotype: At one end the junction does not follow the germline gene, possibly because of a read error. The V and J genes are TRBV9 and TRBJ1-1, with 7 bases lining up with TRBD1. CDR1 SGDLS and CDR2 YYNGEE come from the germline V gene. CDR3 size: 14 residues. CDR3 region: CASSVNYRGSEAYF. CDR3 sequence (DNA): TGTGCCAGCAGCGTTAACTACAGGGGTAGTGAAGCTTACTTT. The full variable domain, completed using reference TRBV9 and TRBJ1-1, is DSGVTQTPKHLITATGQRVTLRCSPRSGDLSVYWYQQSLDQGLQFLIQYYNGEERAKGNILERFSAQQFPDLHSELNLSSLELGDSALYFCASSVNYRGSEAYFGQGTRLTVV.

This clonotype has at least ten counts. Here the CDR3 DNA reads TGTGCCAGCAGCTTAATGGGACAGAGCACAGATACGCAGTATTTT. This encodes CASSLMGQSTDTQYF. The chain is built from TRBV7-3 and TRBJ2-3; 7 bases match TRBD1. This CDR3 region has 15 residues. Germline CDR1 reads SGHTA; CDR2 reads FQGTGA. The V segment lost 1 base and the J segment 0 bases; nucleotides outside the gene matches: 1.

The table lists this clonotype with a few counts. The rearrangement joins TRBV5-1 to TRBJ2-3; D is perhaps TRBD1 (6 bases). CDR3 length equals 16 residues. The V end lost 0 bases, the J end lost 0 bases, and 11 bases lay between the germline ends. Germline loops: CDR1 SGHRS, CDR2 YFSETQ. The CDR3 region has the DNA TGCGCCAGCAGCTTGGAGTATAGGGGGAGCACAGATACGCAGTATTTT. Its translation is CASSLEYRGSTDTQYF. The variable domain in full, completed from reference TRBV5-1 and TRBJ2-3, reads KAGVTQTPRYLIKTRGQQVTLSCSPISGHRSVSWYQQTPGQGLQFLFEYFSETQRNKGNFPGRFSGRQFSNSRSEMNVSTLELGDSALYLCASSLEYRGSTDTQYFGPGTRLTVL.

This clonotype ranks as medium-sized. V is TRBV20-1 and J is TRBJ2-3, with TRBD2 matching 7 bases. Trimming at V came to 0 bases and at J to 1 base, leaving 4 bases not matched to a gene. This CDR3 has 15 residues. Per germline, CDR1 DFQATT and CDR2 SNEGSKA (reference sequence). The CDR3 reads CSARDFSGGTDTQYF. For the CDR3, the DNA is TGCAGTGCTAGAGATTTCAGCGGGGGCACAGATACGCAGTATTTT.

This CDR3 is CASSHSGSSYNEQFF. The CDR3 nucleotides are TGTGCCAGCAGCCATAGCGGGAGCTCCTACAATGAGCAGTTCTTC. The gene calls are TRBV12-3 or TRBV12-4 and TRBJ2-1; TRBD2 agrees at 9 bases. V lost 6 bases and J lost 0; bases outside the gene matches: 3. CDR3 size: 15 residues.